This is a list of T cell receptor beta chains from one sample in a study of CD8 T cells in ankylosing spondylitis. MiXCR, applied by TCRdb to the 5' RACE reads, yields one record per CDR3 protein. The data show about 320,000 distinct CDR3 sequences, approximately 10% seen once. The sequencing sample was made of blood, either unsorted or a sorted T cell fraction (not recorded which). These receptors were taken from a female donor with ankylosing spondylitis or in good health (not recorded which). Both conserved end residues are trimmed from each CDR3.

len: 12; v_gene: TRBV5-1; CDR3aa: ASSWGQSNTEAF
len: 13; v_gene: TRBV12-3/TRBV12-4; CDR3aa: ASSLARRSYNEQF
len: 11; v_gene: TRBV6-1; CDR3aa: ASTPRGTDTQY
len: 12; v_gene: TRBV28; CDR3aa: ASSPRGIPYEQY
len: 15; v_gene: TRBV5-5; CDR3aa: ASSLMTASRSTDTQY
len: 10; v_gene: TRBV29-1; CDR3aa: SFSTGGYEQY
len: 15; v_gene: TRBV6-2/TRBV6-3; CDR3aa: ASRTAPRGLRYNEQF
len: 11; v_gene: TRBV16; CDR3aa: ASSRPGLGGYT
len: 14; v_gene: TRBV24-1; CDR3aa: ATSDFPGGTTDTQY
len: 13; v_gene: TRBV6-1; CDR3aa: ASRRTRASTDTQY
len: 11; v_gene: TRBV12-3/TRBV12-4; CDR3aa: ASSSNPGGELF
len: 10; v_gene: TRBV20-1; CDR3aa: SASPGLSEQY
len: 15; v_gene: TRBV3-1; CDR3aa: ASSPTDRDQLRGTIY
len: 16; v_gene: TRBV5-1; CDR3aa: ASSPAGSWGDSSYEQY
len: 12; v_gene: TRBV20-1; CDR3aa: SATDSYSNQPQH
len: 11; v_gene: TRBV7-9; CDR3aa: ASSFGGVDGYT
len: 14; v_gene: TRBV10-3; CDR3aa: AITSGLAGGGDTQY
len: 14; v_gene: TRBV5-1; CDR3aa: ASSPGTGVSYNEQF
len: 14; v_gene: TRBV19; CDR3aa: ASTGKTGQGKGPQH
len: 11; v_gene: TRBV5-8; CDR3aa: ASSLDRGLEAF
len: 14; v_gene: TRBV7-9; CDR3aa: ASSFLSVGFRNTIY
len: 14; v_gene: TRBV4-1; CDR3aa: ASSQEATKVLSEQY
len: 13; v_gene: TRBV12-3/TRBV12-4; CDR3aa: ASSAQSVATDTQY
len: 12; v_gene: TRBV20-1; CDR3aa: SASRGAVTGELF
len: 11; v_gene: TRBV20-1; CDR3aa: SARETADHWEF
len: 12; v_gene: TRBV20-1; CDR3aa: SARETGLAYEQY
len: 13; v_gene: TRBV30; CDR3aa: AWLHGGEANYGYT
len: 11; v_gene: TRBV20-1; CDR3aa: SARIADSYEQY
len: 12; v_gene: TRBV12-3/TRBV12-4; CDR3aa: ASSRQANTGELF
len: 15; v_gene: TRBV12-3/TRBV12-4; CDR3aa: ASSYPNGITSTDTQY
len: 12; v_gene: TRBV7-2; CDR3aa: ASSLGGGYYGYT
len: 12; v_gene: TRBV28; CDR3aa: ASRTGQWRDTQY
len: 13; v_gene: TRBV28; CDR3aa: ASSLWSGGGTEAF
len: 12; v_gene: TRBV28; CDR3aa: ASSLHRGWPEQY
len: 14; v_gene: TRBV30; CDR3aa: AWSVIRAFRGTEAF
len: 12; v_gene: TRBV20-1; CDR3aa: SAASGSSYNEQF
len: 12; v_gene: TRBV12-3/TRBV12-4; CDR3aa: ASSGGQGWTEAF
len: 14; v_gene: TRBV7-3; CDR3aa: ASSLLGQPNTGELF
len: 12; v_gene: TRBV9; CDR3aa: ASSVLGNTGELF
len: 14; v_gene: TRBV7-9; CDR3aa: ASSPPGQGEREKLF
len: 11; v_gene: TRBV10-3; CDR3aa: AARDREGDTQY
len: 11; v_gene: TRBV27; CDR3aa: ASSPLSGEKLF
len: 12; v_gene: TRBV14; CDR3aa: ASGLAGGPNEQF
len: 14; v_gene: TRBV18; CDR3aa: ASSPSVHTGRNIQY
len: 9; v_gene: TRBV20-1; CDR3aa: SAGNTVELF
len: 12; v_gene: TRBV5-6; CDR3aa: ASTPTGNTGELF